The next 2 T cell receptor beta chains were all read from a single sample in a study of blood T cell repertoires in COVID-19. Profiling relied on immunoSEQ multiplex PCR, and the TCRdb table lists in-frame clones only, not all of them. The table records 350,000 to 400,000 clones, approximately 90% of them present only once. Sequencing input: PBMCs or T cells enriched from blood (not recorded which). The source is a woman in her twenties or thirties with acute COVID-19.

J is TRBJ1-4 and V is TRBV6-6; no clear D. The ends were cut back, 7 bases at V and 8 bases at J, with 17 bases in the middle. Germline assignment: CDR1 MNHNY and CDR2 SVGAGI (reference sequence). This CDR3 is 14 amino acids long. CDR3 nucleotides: TGTGCCAGCACTAGTTACCCCTTTGGGGAAAAACTGTTTTTT. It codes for CASTSYPFGEKLFF.

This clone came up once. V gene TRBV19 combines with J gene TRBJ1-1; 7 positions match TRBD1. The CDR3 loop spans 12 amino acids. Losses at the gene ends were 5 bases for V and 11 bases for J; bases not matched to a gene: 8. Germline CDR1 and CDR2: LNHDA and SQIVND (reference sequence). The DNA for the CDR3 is TGTGCCAGTAGTGGGGAAGGGGGCCCTGCTTTCTTT. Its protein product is CASSGEGGPAFF.